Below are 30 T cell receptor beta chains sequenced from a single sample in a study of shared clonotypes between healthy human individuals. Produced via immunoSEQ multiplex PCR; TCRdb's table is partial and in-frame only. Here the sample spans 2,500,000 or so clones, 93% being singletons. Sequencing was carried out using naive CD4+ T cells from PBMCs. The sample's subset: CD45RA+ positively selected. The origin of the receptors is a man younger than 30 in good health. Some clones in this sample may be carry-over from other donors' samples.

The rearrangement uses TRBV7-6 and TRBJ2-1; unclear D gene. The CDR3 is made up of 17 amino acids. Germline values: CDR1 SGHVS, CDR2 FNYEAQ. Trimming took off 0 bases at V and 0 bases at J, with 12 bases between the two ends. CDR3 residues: CASSLAPFSISYNEQFF. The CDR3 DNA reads TGTGCCAGCAGCTTAGCGCCGTTCTCTATCTCCTACAATGAGCAGTTCTTC.

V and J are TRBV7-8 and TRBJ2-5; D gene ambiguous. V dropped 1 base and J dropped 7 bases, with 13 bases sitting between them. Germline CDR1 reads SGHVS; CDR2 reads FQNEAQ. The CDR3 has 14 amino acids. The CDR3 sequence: CASSLGSSRVTQYF. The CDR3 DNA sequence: TGTGCCAGCAGCTTAGGGAGCAGTCGGGTGACCCAGTACTTC.

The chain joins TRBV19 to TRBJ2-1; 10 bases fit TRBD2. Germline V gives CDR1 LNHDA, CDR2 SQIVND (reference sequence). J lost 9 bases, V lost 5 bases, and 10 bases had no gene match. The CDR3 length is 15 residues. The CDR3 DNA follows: TGTGCCAGTAGTCCGAGCGGGAGGGCCTCTAGTGAGCAGTTCTTC. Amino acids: CASSPSGRASSEQFF.

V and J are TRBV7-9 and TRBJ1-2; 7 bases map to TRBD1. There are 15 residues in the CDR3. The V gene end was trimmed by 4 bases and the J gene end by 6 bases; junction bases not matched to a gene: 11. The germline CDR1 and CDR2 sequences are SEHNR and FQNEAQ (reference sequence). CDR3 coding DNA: TGTGCCAGCAGCTCAAGGGGGCCCCAGGGGGATGGCTACACCTTC. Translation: CASSSRGPQGDGYTF.

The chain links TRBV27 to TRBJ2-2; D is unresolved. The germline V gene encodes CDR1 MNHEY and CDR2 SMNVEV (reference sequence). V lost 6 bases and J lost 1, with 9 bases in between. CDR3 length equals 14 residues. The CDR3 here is CASRRSRNTGELFF. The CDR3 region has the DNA TGTGCCAGCAGGCGTAGCAGGAACACCGGGGAGCTGTTTTTT.

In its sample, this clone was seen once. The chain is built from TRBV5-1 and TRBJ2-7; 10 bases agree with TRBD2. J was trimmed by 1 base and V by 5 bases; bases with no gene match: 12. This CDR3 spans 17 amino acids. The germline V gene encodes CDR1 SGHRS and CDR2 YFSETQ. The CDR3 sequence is CASSFTSGTSGSYEQYF. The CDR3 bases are TGCGCCAGCAGTTTCACTAGCGGGACATCGGGGTCCTACGAGCAGTACTTC.

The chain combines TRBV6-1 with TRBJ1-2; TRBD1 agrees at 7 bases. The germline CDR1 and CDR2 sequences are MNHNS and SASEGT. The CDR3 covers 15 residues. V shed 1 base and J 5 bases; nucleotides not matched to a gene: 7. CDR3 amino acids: CASSEGDRRGYGYTF. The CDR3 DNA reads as TGTGCCAGCAGTGAAGGGGACAGAAGAGGTTATGGCTACACCTTC.

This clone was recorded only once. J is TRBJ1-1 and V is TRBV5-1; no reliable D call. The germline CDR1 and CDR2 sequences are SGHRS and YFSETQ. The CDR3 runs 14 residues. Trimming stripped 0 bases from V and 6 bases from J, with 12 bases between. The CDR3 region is CASSLAMSIPEAFF. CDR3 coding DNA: TGCGCCAGCAGCTTGGCCATGTCAATCCCTGAAGCTTTCTTT.

This chain's CDR3 is CASSVGVGRSQETQYF. The DNA for the CDR3 is TGTGCCAGCAGCGTAGGCGTAGGAAGATCCCAAGAGACCCAGTACTTC. The chain has TRBV9 and TRBJ2-5; D gene ambiguous. The germline V and J ends were trimmed by 0 bases and 1 base, with 13 bases remaining between them. This CDR3 region has 16 residues. Looked up from germline, CDR1 is SGDLS and CDR2 is YYNGEE. Drawing the rest from reference TRBV9 and TRBJ2-5, the complete variable domain is DSGVTQTPKHLITATGQRVTLRCSPRSGDLSVYWYQQSLDQGLQFLIQYYNGEERAKGNILERFSAQQFPDLHSELNLSSLELGDSALYFCASSVGVGRSQETQYFGPGTRLLVL.

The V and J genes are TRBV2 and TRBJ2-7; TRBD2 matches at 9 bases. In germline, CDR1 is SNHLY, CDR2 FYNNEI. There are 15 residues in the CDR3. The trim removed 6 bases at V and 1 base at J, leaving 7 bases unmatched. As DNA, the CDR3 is TGTGCCAGCAGATCCATCGGACTAGCGTCCTACGAGCAGTACTTC. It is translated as CASRSIGLASYEQYF.

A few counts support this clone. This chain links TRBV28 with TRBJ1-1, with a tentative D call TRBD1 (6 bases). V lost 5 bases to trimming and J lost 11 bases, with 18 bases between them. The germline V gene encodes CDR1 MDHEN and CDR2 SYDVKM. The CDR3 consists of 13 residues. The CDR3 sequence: CASSQGQRSYAFF. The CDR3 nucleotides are TGTGCCAGCAGTCAAGGACAGCGGAGTTATGCTTTCTTT.

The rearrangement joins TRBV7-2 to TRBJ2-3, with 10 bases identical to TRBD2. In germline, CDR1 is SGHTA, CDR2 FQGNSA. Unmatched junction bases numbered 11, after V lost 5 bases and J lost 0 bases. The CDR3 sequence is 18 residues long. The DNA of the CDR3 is TGTGCCAGCAGCGCAGGGACTAGCGCCAGCTCTAGCACAGATACGCAGTATTTT. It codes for CASSAGTSASSSTDTQYF.

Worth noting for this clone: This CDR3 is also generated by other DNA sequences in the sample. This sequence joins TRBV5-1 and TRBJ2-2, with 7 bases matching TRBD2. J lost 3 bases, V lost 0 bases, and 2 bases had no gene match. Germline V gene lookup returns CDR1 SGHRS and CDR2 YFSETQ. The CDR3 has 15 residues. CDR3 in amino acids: CASSLALADTGELFF. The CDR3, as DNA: TGCGCCAGCAGCTTGGCCCTAGCGGACACCGGGGAGCTGTTTTTT.

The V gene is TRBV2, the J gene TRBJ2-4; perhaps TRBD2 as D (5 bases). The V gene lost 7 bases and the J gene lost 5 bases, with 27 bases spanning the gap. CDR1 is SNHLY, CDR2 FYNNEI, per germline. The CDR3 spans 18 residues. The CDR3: CASTPPGSLLKGENIQYF. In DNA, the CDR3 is TGTGCCAGCACTCCTCCGGGGTCCCTCTTAAAGGGAGAAAACATTCAGTACTTC.

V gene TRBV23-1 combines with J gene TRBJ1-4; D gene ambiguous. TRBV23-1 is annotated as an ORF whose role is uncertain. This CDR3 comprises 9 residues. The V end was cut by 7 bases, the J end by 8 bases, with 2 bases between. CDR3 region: CASKEKLFF. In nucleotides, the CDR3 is TGCGCCAGCAAGGAAAAACTGTTTTTT.

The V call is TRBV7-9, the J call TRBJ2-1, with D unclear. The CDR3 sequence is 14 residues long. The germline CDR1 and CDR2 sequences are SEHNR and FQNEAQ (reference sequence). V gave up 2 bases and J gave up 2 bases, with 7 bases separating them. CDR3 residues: CASSLLRPYNEQFF. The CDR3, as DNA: TGTGCCAGCAGCTTACTCCGACCCTACAATGAGCAGTTCTTC. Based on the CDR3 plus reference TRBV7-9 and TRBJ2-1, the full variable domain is DTGVSQNPRHKITKRGQNVTFRCDPISEHNRLYWYRQTLGQGPEFLTYFQNEAQLEKSRLLSDRFSAERPKGSFSTLEIQRTEQGDSAMYLCASSLLRPYNEQFFGPGTRLTVL.

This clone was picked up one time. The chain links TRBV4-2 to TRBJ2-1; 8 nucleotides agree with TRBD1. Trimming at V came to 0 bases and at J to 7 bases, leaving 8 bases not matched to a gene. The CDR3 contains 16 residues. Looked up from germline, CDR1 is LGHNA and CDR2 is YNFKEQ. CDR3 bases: TGTGCCAGCAGCCAAGAGGTACAGGGGGTTAGGAATGAGCAGTTCTTC. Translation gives CASSQEVQGVRNEQFF.

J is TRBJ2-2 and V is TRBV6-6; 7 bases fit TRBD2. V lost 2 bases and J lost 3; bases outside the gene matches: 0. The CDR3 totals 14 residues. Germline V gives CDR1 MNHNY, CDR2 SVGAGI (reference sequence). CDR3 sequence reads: CASSYREDTGELFF. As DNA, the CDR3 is TGTGCCAGCAGTTACCGGGAGGACACCGGGGAGCTGTTTTTT.

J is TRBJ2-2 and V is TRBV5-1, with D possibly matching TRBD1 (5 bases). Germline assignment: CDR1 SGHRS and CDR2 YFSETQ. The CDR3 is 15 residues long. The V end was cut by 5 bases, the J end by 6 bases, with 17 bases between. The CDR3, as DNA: TGCGCCAGCAGGTTCGTCCAGGGAACCGCCGGGGAGCTGTTTTTT. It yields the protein CASRFVQGTAGELFF.

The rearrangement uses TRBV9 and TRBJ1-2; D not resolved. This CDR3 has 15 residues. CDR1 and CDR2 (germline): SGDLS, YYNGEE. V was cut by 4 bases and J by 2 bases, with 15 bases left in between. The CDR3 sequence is CASSKAPTSNYGYTF. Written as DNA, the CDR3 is TGTGCCAGCAGCAAAGCCCCCACCTCCAACTATGGCTACACCTTC.

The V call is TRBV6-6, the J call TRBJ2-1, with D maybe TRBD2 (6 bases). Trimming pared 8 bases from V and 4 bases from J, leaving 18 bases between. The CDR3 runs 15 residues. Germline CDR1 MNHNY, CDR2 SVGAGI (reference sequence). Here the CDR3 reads CASQKGEAGYNEQFF. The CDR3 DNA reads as TGTGCCAGCCAAAAAGGGGAGGCAGGGTACAATGAGCAGTTCTTC.

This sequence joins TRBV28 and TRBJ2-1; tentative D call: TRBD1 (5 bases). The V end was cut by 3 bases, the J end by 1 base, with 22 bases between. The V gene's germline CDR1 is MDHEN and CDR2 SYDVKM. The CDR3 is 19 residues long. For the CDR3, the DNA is TGTGCCAGCAGTTTTATAGGGCAGGGAAGTAAGGGATCCTACAATGAGCAGTTCTTC. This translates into CASSFIGQGSKGSYNEQFF.

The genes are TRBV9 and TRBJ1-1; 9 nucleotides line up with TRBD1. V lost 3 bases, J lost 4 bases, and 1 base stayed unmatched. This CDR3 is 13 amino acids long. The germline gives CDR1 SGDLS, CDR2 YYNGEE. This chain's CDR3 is CASSETGGTEAFF. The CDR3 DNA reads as TGTGCCAGCAGCGAGACAGGGGGCACTGAAGCTTTCTTT. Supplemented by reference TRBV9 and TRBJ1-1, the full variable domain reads DSGVTQTPKHLITATGQRVTLRCSPRSGDLSVYWYQQSLDQGLQFLIQYYNGEERAKGNILERFSAQQFPDLHSELNLSSLELGDSALYFCASSETGGTEAFFGQGTRLTVV.

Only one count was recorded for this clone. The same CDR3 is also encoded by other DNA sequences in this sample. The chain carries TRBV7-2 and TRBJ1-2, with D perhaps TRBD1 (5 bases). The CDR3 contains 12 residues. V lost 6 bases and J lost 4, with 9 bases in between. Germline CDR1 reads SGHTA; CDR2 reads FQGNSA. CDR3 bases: TGTGCCAGCAGTCTTGACAGCTATGGCTACACCTTC. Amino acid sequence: CASSLDSYGYTF.

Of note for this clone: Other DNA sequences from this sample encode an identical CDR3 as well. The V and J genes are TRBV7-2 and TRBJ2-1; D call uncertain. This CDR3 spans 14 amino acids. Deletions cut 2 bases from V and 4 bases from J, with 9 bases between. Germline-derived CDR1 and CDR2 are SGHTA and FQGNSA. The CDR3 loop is CASSLLGEYNEQFF. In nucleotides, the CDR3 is TGTGCCAGCAGCTTATTAGGCGAATACAATGAGCAGTTCTTC.

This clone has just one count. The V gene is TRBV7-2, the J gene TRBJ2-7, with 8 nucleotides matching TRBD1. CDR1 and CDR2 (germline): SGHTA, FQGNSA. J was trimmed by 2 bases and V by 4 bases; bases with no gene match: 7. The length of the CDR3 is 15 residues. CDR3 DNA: TGTGCCAGCAGCTCAACGACAGGGGTCCCCTACGAGCAGTACTTC. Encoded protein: CASSSTTGVPYEQYF.

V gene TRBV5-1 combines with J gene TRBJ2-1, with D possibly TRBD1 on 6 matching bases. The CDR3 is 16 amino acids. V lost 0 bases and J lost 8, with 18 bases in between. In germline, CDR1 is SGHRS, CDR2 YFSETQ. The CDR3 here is CASSLVGDRIGDEQFF. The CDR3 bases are TGCGCCAGCAGCTTGGTGGGCGACAGGATTGGCGATGAGCAGTTCTTC.

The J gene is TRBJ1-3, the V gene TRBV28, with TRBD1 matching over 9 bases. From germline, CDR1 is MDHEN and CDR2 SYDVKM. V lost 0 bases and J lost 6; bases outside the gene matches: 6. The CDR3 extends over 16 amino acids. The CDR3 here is CASSLWGRDRENTIYF. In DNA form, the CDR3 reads TGTGCCAGCAGTTTATGGGGTAGGGACAGGGAAAACACCATATATTTT.

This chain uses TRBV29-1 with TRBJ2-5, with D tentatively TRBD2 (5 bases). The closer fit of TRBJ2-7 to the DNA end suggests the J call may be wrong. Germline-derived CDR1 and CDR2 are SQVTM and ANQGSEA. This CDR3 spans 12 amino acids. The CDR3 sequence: CSVGEGVGEQYF. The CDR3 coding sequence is TGCAGCGTTGGTGAGGGAGTGGGCGAGCAGTACTTC.

CDR3 in DNA: TGTGCCAGCAGTCCATATAGGGGGACTACTGGAAACACCATATATTTT. Translated: CASSPYRGTTGNTIYF. J is TRBJ1-3 and V is TRBV28; a possible D gene is TRBD1 (6 bases). The length of the CDR3 is 16 residues. Germline V CDR1 and CDR2: MDHEN, SYDVKM. Trimming removed 5 bases from V and 2 bases from J, with 16 bases in between.